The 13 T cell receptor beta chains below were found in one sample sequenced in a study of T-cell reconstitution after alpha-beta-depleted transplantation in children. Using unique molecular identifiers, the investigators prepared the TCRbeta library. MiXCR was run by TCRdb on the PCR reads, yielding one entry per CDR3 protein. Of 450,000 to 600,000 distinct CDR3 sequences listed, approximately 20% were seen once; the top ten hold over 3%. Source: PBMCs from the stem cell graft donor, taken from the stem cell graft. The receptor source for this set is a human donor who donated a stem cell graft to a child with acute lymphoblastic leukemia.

The CDR3 reads CASSSRGGGRGRTDTQYF. CDR3 in DNA: TGTGCCAGCAGTTCGCGCGGGGGTGGGAGAGGGAGGACAGATACGCAGTATTTT. V is TRBV27 and J is TRBJ2-3; 7 nucleotides align to TRBD2. This CDR3 is built from 18 residues. The junction had 16 bases not matched to a gene; V was cut back by 4 bases and J by 3 bases. Germline V gives CDR1 MNHEY, CDR2 SMNVEV (reference sequence).

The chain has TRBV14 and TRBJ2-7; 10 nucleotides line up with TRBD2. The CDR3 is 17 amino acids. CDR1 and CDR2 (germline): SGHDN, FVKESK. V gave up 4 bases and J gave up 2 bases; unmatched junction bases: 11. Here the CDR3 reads CASSPRPGLARAYEQYF. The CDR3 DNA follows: TGTGCCAGCAGCCCCAGACCGGGACTAGCGAGAGCCTACGAGCAGTACTTC. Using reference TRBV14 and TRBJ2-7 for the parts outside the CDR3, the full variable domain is EAGVTQFPSHSVIEKGQTVTLRCDPISGHDNLYWYRRVMGKEIKFLLHFVKESKQDESGMPNNRFLAERTGGTYSTLKVQPAELEDSGVYFCASSPRPGLARAYEQYFGPGTRLTVT.

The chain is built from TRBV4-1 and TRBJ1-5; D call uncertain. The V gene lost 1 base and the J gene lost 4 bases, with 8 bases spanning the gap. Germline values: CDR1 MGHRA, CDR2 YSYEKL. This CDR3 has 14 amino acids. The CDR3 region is CASSQGIINQPQHF. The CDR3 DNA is TGCGCCAGCAGCCAAGGAATAATAAATCAGCCCCAGCATTTT.

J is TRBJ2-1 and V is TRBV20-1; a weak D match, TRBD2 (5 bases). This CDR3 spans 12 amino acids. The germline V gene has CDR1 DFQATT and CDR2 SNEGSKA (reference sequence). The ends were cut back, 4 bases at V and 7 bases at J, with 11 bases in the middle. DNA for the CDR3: TGCAGTGCTACCCGCGGGCCTAATGAGCAGTTCTTC. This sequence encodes CSATRGPNEQFF.

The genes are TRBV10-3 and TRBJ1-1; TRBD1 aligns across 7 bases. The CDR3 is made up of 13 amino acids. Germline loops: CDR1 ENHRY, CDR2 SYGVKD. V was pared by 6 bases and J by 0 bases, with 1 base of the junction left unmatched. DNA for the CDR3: TGTGCCATCAGGGGACAGATGAACACTGAAGCTTTCTTT. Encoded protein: CAIRGQMNTEAFF.

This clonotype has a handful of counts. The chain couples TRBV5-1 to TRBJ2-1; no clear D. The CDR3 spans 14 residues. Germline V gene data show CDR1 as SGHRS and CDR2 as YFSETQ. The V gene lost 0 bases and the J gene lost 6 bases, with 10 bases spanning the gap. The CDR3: CASSLDRVGNEQFF. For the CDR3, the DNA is TGCGCCAGCAGCTTGGATAGGGTTGGCAATGAGCAGTTCTTC. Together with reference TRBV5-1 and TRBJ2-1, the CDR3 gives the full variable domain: KAGVTQTPRYLIKTRGQQVTLSCSPISGHRSVSWYQQTPGQGLQFLFEYFSETQRNKGNFPGRFSGRQFSNSRSEMNVSTLELGDSALYLCASSLDRVGNEQFFGPGTRLTVL.

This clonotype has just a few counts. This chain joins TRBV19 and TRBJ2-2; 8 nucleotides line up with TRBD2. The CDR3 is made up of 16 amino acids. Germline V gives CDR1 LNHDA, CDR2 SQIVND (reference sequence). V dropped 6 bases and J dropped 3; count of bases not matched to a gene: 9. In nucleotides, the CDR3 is TGTGCCAGTAGCCTCCCGGGACTAGGTCACACCGGGGAGCTGTTTTTT. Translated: CASSLPGLGHTGELFF.

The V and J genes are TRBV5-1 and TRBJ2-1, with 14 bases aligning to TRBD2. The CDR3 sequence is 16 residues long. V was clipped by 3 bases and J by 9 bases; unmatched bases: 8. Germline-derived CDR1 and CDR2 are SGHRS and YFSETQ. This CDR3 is CASSWRLAGGPSEQFF. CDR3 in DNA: TGCGCCAGCAGCTGGAGACTAGCGGGAGGGCCGAGTGAGCAGTTCTTC.

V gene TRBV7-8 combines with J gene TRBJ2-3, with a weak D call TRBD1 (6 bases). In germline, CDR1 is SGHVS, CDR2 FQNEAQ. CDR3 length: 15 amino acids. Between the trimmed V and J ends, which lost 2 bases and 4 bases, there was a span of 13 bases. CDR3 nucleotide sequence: TGTGCCAGCAGCTTACGGGACAAGAGGGCAGATACGCAGTATTTT. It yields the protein CASSLRDKRADTQYF.

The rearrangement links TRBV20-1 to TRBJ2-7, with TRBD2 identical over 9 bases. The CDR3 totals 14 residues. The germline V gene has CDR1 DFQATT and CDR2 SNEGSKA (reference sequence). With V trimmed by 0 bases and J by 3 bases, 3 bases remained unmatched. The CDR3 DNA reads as TGCAGTGCTAGAGATAGCGGGAGAAGCTACGAGCAGTACTTC. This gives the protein CSARDSGRSYEQYF.

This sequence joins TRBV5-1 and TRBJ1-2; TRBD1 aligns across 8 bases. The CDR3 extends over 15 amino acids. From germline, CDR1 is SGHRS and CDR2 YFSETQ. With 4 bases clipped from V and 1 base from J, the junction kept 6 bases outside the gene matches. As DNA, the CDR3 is TGCGCCAGCAGCCGGACAGGGTCGGATAACTATGGCTACACCTTC. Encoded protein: CASSRTGSDNYGYTF.

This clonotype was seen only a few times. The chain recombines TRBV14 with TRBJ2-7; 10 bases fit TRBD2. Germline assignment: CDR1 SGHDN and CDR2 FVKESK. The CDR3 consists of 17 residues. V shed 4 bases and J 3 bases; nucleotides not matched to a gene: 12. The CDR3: CASSPLGGTSASYEQYF. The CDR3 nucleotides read TGTGCCAGCAGCCCCCTCGGCGGGACTAGCGCCAGCTACGAGCAGTACTTC. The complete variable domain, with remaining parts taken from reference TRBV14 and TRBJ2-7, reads EAGVTQFPSHSVIEKGQTVTLRCDPISGHDNLYWYRRVMGKEIKFLLHFVKESKQDESGMPNNRFLAERTGGTYSTLKVQPAELEDSGVYFCASSPLGGTSASYEQYFGPGTRLTVT.

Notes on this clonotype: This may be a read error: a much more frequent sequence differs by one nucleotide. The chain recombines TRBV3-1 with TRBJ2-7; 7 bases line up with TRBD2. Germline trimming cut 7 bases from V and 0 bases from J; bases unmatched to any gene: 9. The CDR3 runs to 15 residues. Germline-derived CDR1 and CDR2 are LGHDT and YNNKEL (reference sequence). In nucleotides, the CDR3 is TGTGCCAGCACCCATACGGGAGGCCCCTCCTACGAGCAGTACTTC. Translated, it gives CASTHTGGPSYEQYF.